The 32 T cell receptor beta chains given below trace back to one sample, sequenced in a study of neurological immune-mediated disorders. TCRdb reanalysed the 5' RACE reads using MiXCR and keeps one entry per CDR3 protein. The sample consists of approximately 40,000 distinct CDR3 sequences, roughly 3.8% of them appearing once. The sample consisted of PBMCs. The source is a man aged 25-40 years with multiple sclerosis.

This clonotype showed up many times. The V call is TRBV20-1, the J call TRBJ1-1; a possible D gene is TRBD1 (6 bases). With 8 bases removed from V and 1 base from J, the gap between germline ends came to 8 bases. The CDR3 covers 11 residues. Germline V CDR1 and CDR2: DFQATT, SNEGSKA (reference sequence). The CDR3 nucleotides read TGCAGTTCGGGACAGAACACTGAAGCTTTCTTT. Amino acid sequence: CSSGQNTEAFF.

This clonotype was seen repeatedly, ten times or more. CDR3 nucleotides: TGTGCCAGCAGTCGTGAAGGCAGCAACTACGAGCAGTACTTC. Amino acids: CASSREGSNYEQYF. The V call is TRBV3-1, the J call TRBJ2-7; no clear D. Germline V CDR1 and CDR2: LGHDT, YNNKEL (reference sequence). This CDR3 has 14 residues. V shed 6 bases and J shed 3 bases, with 15 bases lying between them.

This clonotype was seen many times. The chain links TRBV29-1 to TRBJ1-1; 7 bases match TRBD1. The CDR3 spans 12 residues. With V trimmed by 7 bases and J by 8 bases, 10 bases remained unmatched. Germline loops: CDR1 SQVTM, CDR2 ANQGSEA. The CDR3 nucleotides read TGCAGCGCCGGGCAACAGGGGACAGAAGCTTTCTTT. It specifies CSAGQQGTEAFF.

This clonotype showed up just a few times. The chain carries TRBV7-2 and TRBJ2-3; a possible D gene is TRBD1 (5 bases). This CDR3 contains 14 residues. Germline assignment: CDR1 SGHTA and CDR2 FQGNSA. Trimming cost V 5 bases and J 4 bases, with 13 bases left between them. The CDR3 loop is CASSAGFDADTQYF. CDR3 DNA sequence: TGTGCCAGCAGCGCAGGGTTTGATGCAGATACGCAGTATTTT. Filled out from reference TRBV7-2 and TRBJ2-3, the complete variable domain reads GAGVSQSPSNKVTEKGKDVELRCDPISGHTALYWYRQSLGQGLEFLIYFQGNSAPDKSGLPSDRFSAERTGGSVSTLTIQRTQQEDSAVYLCASSAGFDADTQYFGPGTRLTVL.

This clonotype was picked up many times. J is TRBJ2-3 and V is TRBV10-1; TRBD1 might be the D (5 bases). The V end was cut by 2 bases, the J end by 2 bases, with 8 bases between. The length of the CDR3 is 14 residues. Germline assignment: CDR1 WNHNN and CDR2 SYGVQD (reference sequence). In DNA form, the CDR3 reads TGCGCCAGCAGTGAGGGACACCCCACAGATACGCAGTATTTT. It codes for CASSEGHPTDTQYF.

This clonotype was counted ten times or more. The J gene is TRBJ2-1, the V gene TRBV2; D gene unclear. Germline CDR1 and CDR2: SNHLY and FYNNEI. The CDR3 covers 10 residues. V was clipped by 6 bases and J by 4 bases, with 1 base between them. The CDR3 protein is CASRYNEQFF. For the CDR3, the DNA is TGTGCCAGCAGATACAATGAGCAGTTCTTC.

This clonotype was seen at least ten times. The chain couples TRBV5-1 to TRBJ1-1; D is undetermined. V lost 4 bases, J lost 1 base, and 14 bases lay in between. The germline V gene encodes CDR1 SGHRS and CDR2 YFSETQ. The CDR3 has 15 amino acids. CDR3 sequence reads: CASSTSNSPNTEAFF. CDR3 in DNA: TGCGCCAGCAGCACCTCGAACAGTCCGAACACTGAAGCTTTCTTT.

This clonotype came up many times. The chain carries TRBV20-1 and TRBJ2-4; D is undetermined. The CDR3 loop spans 14 amino acids. V lost 4 bases and J lost 9, with 19 bases in between. Germline CDR1 DFQATT, CDR2 SNEGSKA (reference sequence). DNA of the CDR3: TGCAGTGCTACCCACGAGTTTGGATTCGGCATTCAGTACTTC. It translates to CSATHEFGFGIQYF.

This clonotype occurred many times. This sequence joins TRBV11-2 and TRBJ2-3, with TRBD2 matching over 7 bases. Trimming took 2 bases from V and 3 from J; bases not matched to a gene: 5. CDR1 is SGHAT and CDR2 is FQNNGV in the germline V gene. CDR3 size: 15 residues. CDR3 nucleotide sequence: TGTGCCAGCAGCTTATTACGGGGGGAAACAGATACGCAGTATTTT. It translates to CASSLLRGETDTQYF.

This clonotype was counted a few times. This chain uses TRBV20-1 with TRBJ1-4; tentatively, D is TRBD1 (5 bases). V lost 1 base, J lost 5 bases, and 11 bases lay in between. CDR1 and CDR2 (germline): DFQATT, SNEGSKA (reference sequence). This CDR3 has 14 residues. The CDR3 bases are TGCAGTGCTAGAGTAGCCAGGGAGAATGAAAAACTGTTTTTT. As protein: CSARVARENEKLFF.

This clonotype has ten or more counts. The V and J genes are TRBV20-1 and TRBJ2-5, with TRBD2 matching 12 bases. Trimming took 6 bases from V and 1 from J; bases not matched to a gene: 9. Germline-derived CDR1 and CDR2 are DFQATT and SNEGSKA (reference sequence). CDR3 size: 16 residues. The CDR3 DNA follows: TGCAGTGCCCCAGATTGGACTAGCGGGGCCCAAGAGACCCAGTACTTC. Translation gives CSAPDWTSGAQETQYF.

This clonotype appeared a few times. It may be a read error: a sequence one base away is much more abundant. The chain recombines TRBV20-1 with TRBJ1-4, with a tentative D call TRBD1 (5 bases). Trimming stripped 0 bases from V and 11 bases from J, with 10 bases between. Germline values: CDR1 DFQATT, CDR2 SNEGSKA (reference sequence). The CDR3 has 12 amino acids. The CDR3 DNA reads as TGCAGTGCTAGAGAGAGACGGGACAAACTGTTTTTT. It translates to CSARERRDKLFF.

This clonotype was recorded at least ten times. The CDR3 sequence: CATSDVNQPQHF. CDR3 DNA: TGTGCCACCAGTGACGTAAATCAGCCCCAGCATTTT. The chain has TRBV24-1 and TRBJ1-5; D remains ambiguous. Looked up from germline, CDR1 is KGHDR and CDR2 is SFDVKD. The CDR3 length is 12 residues. The V end lost 4 bases, the J end lost 4 bases, and 4 bases lay between the germline ends.

At least ten counts were recorded for this clonotype. The V call is TRBV5-1, the J call TRBJ2-7; no definite D call. Germline V gene data show CDR1 as SGHRS and CDR2 as YFSETQ. V dropped 0 bases and J dropped 0 bases, with 19 bases sitting between them. This CDR3 has 18 amino acids. As DNA, the CDR3 is TGCGCCAGCAGCTTGGCGATAGGCACAAAAACCCGCTCCTACGAGCAGTACTTC. Its translation is CASSLAIGTKTRSYEQYF.

This clonotype was counted many times. The gene calls are TRBV24-1 and TRBJ2-7; D is perhaps TRBD2 (7 bases). V gave up 4 bases and J gave up 5 bases, with 17 bases separating them. The CDR3 has 15 amino acids. CDR1 and CDR2 from the germline V gene are KGHDR and SFDVKD. The CDR3 coding sequence is TGTGCCACCAGTGACTCTCAGTCGGGGGGCGACGAGCAGTACTTC. This sequence encodes CATSDSQSGGDEQYF.

This clonotype was seen many times. The V and J genes are TRBV27 and TRBJ2-7, with D possibly being TRBD1 (6 bases). Germline V gives CDR1 MNHEY, CDR2 SMNVEV (reference sequence). V was clipped by 5 bases and J by 3 bases, with 14 bases between them. There are 14 residues in the CDR3. This chain's CDR3 is CASSTSGGYYEQYF. The CDR3 region has the DNA TGTGCCAGCAGTACGTCTGGGGGCTACTACGAGCAGTACTTC.

This clonotype has only a few counts. This chain connects TRBV20-1 to TRBJ2-5; 11 positions match TRBD2. Per germline, CDR1 DFQATT and CDR2 SNEGSKA (reference sequence). The CDR3 is made up of 14 amino acids. With 6 bases clipped from V and 1 base from J, the junction kept 4 bases outside the gene matches. CDR3 nucleotide sequence: TGCAGTGCCGTAGCGGGGGGGCCCCAAGAGACCCAGTACTTC. Translating it yields CSAVAGGPQETQYF.

This clonotype was found many times. The chain combines TRBV7-2 with TRBJ1-2, with 7 bases identical to TRBD1. Germline lookup yields CDR1 SGHTA and CDR2 FQGNSA. The CDR3 extends over 14 amino acids. V gave up 5 bases and J gave up 8 bases; unmatched junction bases: 11. The CDR3 region is CASSDIQGLSGYTF. DNA for the CDR3: TGTGCCAGCAGCGATATACAGGGGTTGAGCGGCTACACCTTC.

This clonotype was detected only a few times. This rearrangement joins TRBV7-2 to TRBJ2-1; 12 bases are a match to TRBD2. The V segment lost 3 bases and the J segment 9 bases; nucleotides outside the gene matches: 6. CDR3 length: 15 amino acids. The V gene's germline CDR1 is SGHTA and CDR2 FQGNSA. CDR3 amino acids: CASSFPSGGASEQFF. CDR3 DNA: TGTGCCAGCAGCTTTCCTAGCGGGGGGGCCAGTGAGCAGTTCTTC. Variable domain in full (rest from reference TRBV7-2 and TRBJ2-1): GAGVSQSPSNKVTEKGKDVELRCDPISGHTALYWYRQSLGQGLEFLIYFQGNSAPDKSGLPSDRFSAERTGGSVSTLTIQRTQQEDSAVYLCASSFPSGGASEQFFGPGTRLTVL.

This clonotype came up many times. The rearrangement uses TRBV18 and TRBJ1-2; a possible D gene is TRBD1 (6 bases). This CDR3 spans 13 amino acids. Germline lookup yields CDR1 KGHSH and CDR2 LQKENI. V gave up 6 bases and J gave up 5 bases, with 13 bases separating them. The CDR3 DNA sequence: TGTGCCAGCTCCACGTCCGGACAGTATGGCTACACCTTC. This sequence encodes CASSTSGQYGYTF.

This clonotype appeared many times. V gene TRBV7-9 combines with J gene TRBJ1-1, with TRBD1 as a possible D gene (5 bases). Trimming took 3 bases from V and 1 from J, leaving 9 bases between them. The CDR3 has 14 residues. Germline V gives CDR1 SEHNR, CDR2 FQNEAQ (reference sequence). Here the CDR3 DNA reads TGTGCCAGCAGCTTCCGGGACGGGAACACTGAAGCTTTCTTT. The encoded protein is CASSFRDGNTEAFF.

This clonotype was seen repeatedly, ten times or more. This chain joins TRBV20-1 and TRBJ2-7; 8 positions match TRBD1. V was clipped by 6 bases and J by 3 bases; unmatched bases: 4. Per the germline V gene, CDR1 is DFQATT and CDR2 is SNEGSKA (reference sequence). This CDR3 spans 12 amino acids. CDR3 in amino acids: CSAPDRDYEQYF. The CDR3 nucleotides are TGCAGTGCGCCGGACAGGGACTACGAGCAGTACTTC.

At least ten counts were recorded for this clonotype. The chain links TRBV20-1 to TRBJ1-1; no reliable D call. There are 11 residues in the CDR3. Germline V CDR1 and CDR2: DFQATT, SNEGSKA (reference sequence). Trimming pared 7 bases from V and 7 bases from J, leaving 13 bases between. The CDR3 reads CSVEDFVEAFF. CDR3 DNA sequence: TGCAGTGTTGAGGATTTTGTTGAAGCTTTCTTT.

This rearrangement joins TRBV3-1 to TRBJ1-2; unclear D gene. In germline, CDR1 is LGHDT, CDR2 YNNKEL (reference sequence). V was pared by 5 bases and J by 7 bases, with 11 bases between. The CDR3 consists of 12 residues. The CDR3 nucleotides are TGTGCCAGCAGCAAAGGGAACAGTGGCTACACCTTC. Translation gives CASSKGNSGYTF.

The chain recombines TRBV12-3 or TRBV12-4 with TRBJ1-4; weak D call: TRBD1 (6 bases). CDR3 length: 14 residues. Deletions cut 4 bases from V and 8 bases from J, with 14 bases between. CDR3 DNA sequence: TGTGCCAGCAGTTCCCAGGGGCAGGGGGAAAAACTGTTTTTT. Residues: CASSSQGQGEKLFF.

This clonotype was recorded at least ten times. This chain uses TRBV20-1 with TRBJ2-5; D not certain. Trimming shortened V by 6 bases and J by 1 base, and 9 bases separated the two germline ends. CDR3 size: 12 residues. Germline CDR1 DFQATT, CDR2 SNEGSKA (reference sequence). The DNA for the CDR3 is TGCAGTGCGACATGGGTCCAAGAGACCCAGTACTTC. Translated: CSATWVQETQYF.

In this sample, this clonotype turned up many times. The CDR3 DNA sequence: TGTGCCAGCAGCTACGGACAGTACACTGAAGCTTTCTTT. Residues: CASSYGQYTEAFF. J is TRBJ1-1 and V is TRBV7-9; D is possibly TRBD1 (6 bases). The V gene's germline CDR1 is SEHNR and CDR2 FQNEAQ (reference sequence). Between the trimmed V and J ends, which lost 4 bases and 3 bases, there was a span of 9 bases. There are 13 residues in the CDR3.

This clonotype was found many times. The chain joins TRBV7-6 to TRBJ1-1; no firm D call. CDR3 length equals 12 residues. Trimming removed 0 bases from V and 7 bases from J, with 6 bases in between. The germline gives CDR1 SGHVS, CDR2 FNYEAQ. The CDR3 region has the DNA TGTGCCAGCAGCTTAGCGGAGGGTGAAGCTTTCTTT. Translated: CASSLAEGEAFF.

This clonotype occurred many times. The genes are TRBV4-3 and TRBJ2-5; D may be TRBD2 (5 bases). CDR3 length equals 13 residues. In germline, CDR1 is LGHNA, CDR2 YSLEER. Deletions cut 2 bases from V and 6 bases from J, with 10 bases between. The CDR3, as DNA: TGCGCCAGCAGCCAACGGGGTTTCCAGACCCAGTACTTC. This encodes CASSQRGFQTQYF.

The table lists this clonotype with a few counts. This chain joins TRBV6-6 and TRBJ1-3, with D uncertain. V was pared by 5 bases and J by 7 bases, with 12 bases between. The CDR3 is 13 amino acids. Germline loops: CDR1 MNHNY, CDR2 SVGAGI (reference sequence). This CDR3 is CASSTALLNTIYF. The CDR3 DNA reads as TGTGCCAGCAGTACGGCCCTTCTCAACACCATATATTTT.

This clonotype appeared many times. The J gene is TRBJ1-1, the V gene TRBV7-9; D possibly corresponds to TRBD1 (5 bases). This CDR3 spans 14 amino acids. Germline loops: CDR1 SEHNR, CDR2 FQNEAQ (reference sequence). With 6 bases removed from V and 0 bases from J, the gap between germline ends came to 11 bases. CDR3 coding DNA: TGTGCCAGCAGTCCTGGGACGTTGAACACTGAAGCTTTCTTT. It yields the protein CASSPGTLNTEAFF.

This clonotype was seen repeatedly, ten times or more. J is TRBJ1-2 and V is TRBV20-1, with a weak D call TRBD1 (6 bases). The germline gives CDR1 DFQATT, CDR2 SNEGSKA (reference sequence). The CDR3 contains 12 residues. Trimming shortened V by 3 bases and J by 5 bases, and 10 bases separated the two germline ends. The CDR3 DNA follows: TGCAGTGCTAGCGCAGGGGCTTATGGCTACACCTTC. This gives the protein CSASAGAYGYTF.